This T cell receptor beta chain emerged from a study of blood T cell repertoires in COVID-19. At the level of the study: The United States, Italy and Spain provided the acute and convalescent COVID-19 samples. PBMCs, B-cell-depleted T cells, or T cells were the source of the cDNA or gDNA that made up the material.

Authors' processing steps: Estimation of nucleated cell counts relied on the amplification of reference gene primers. Data came from immunoSEQ multiplex PCR; TCRdb stores just in-frame clones and leaves some out. The V and J calls and clone size were taken over from that table, and D and trimming were inferred from the DNA. The sample holds 230,000 or so clones, 80% to 90% seen once. The CDR3 sequence is 15 residues long. In germline, CDR1 is SEHNR, CDR2 FQNEAQ (reference sequence). The V and J ends lost 0 bases and 2 bases respectively, with 10 bases between them. V gene TRBV7-9 combines with J gene TRBJ1-2; possible D gene TRBD1, 5 bases. Sample: peripheral blood. This clonotype was sampled from a man in his forties who had recovered from COVID-19. CDR3 nucleotide sequence: TGTGCCAGCAGCTTAGCAGGGGCTCAGAACTATGGCTACACCTTC. It is translated as CASSLAGAQNYGYTF.